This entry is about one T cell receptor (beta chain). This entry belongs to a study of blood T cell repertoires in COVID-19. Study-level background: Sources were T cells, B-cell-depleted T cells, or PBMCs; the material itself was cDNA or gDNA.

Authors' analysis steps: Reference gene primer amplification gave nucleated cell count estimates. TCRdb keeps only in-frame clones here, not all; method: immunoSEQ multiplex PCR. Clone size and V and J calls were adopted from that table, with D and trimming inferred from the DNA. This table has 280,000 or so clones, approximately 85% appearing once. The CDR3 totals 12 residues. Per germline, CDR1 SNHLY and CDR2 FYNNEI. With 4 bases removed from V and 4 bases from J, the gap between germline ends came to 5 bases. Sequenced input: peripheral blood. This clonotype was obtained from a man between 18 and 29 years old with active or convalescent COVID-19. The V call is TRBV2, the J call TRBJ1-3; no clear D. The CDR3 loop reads CASSVGGNTIYF. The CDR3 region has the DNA TGTGCCAGCAGTGTCGGGGGAAACACCATATATTTT.